This TCR beta chain was sequenced during a study of Ad26.COV2.S vaccination and SARS-CoV-2 variants. Study at large: By the intramuscular route, Ad26.COV2.S was given once, or twice 56 days apart.

The germline V gene has CDR1 SGHTA and CDR2 FQGTGA. With 4 bases removed from V and 8 bases from J, the gap between germline ends came to 14 bases. The CDR3 has 14 residues. Notes on the study in general: Responses of T cells in total may have been underestimated by the TCR breadth and depth analyses.

Assay used: immunoSEQ multiplex PCR; TCRdb lists only in-frame clones, some missing. The sample comprises around 300,000 clones, 88% of which are singletons, and approximately 5.9% rests with the top ten. Concerning this clone itself: The antigen is not known.

The treatment here: around 19 received Ad26.COV2.S at low or high dose, single or two shots; about 5 received placebo; per-sample allocation not given. Day 63 after the first injection of vaccine or placebo was the sampling time. An adult aged 18-55 years in Boston served as the donor. Vaccination employed an Ad26 vector expressing the Wuhan-strain SARS-CoV-2 spike. The TCR comes from a person between 18 and 65 years old who received the Ad26.COV2.S COVID-19 vaccine or a placebo. J is TRBJ2-2 and V is TRBV7-3; D is ambiguous. The sequencing used peripheral blood, collected in a trial of Ad26.COV2.S vaccine versus placebo. The CDR3 loop is CASSSGPTEGELFF. The CDR3, as DNA: TGTGCCAGCAGCTCCGGGCCAACTGAGGGGGAGCTGTTTTTT.